At least ten counts were recorded for the clone carrying this T cell receptor beta chain. What it recognizes is unknown. The sample is drawn from a study of T-cell reconstitution after alpha-beta-depleted transplantation in children. Whole-study findings and limits: About two months after transplant, alpha-beta T cells reportedly came from several hundred expanded graft clones. Most T-cell counts and diversity one year after the transplant came from T cells that were newly produced. The study traced high day-60 TCRbeta diversity in some patients to surviving recipient T cells and thymic progenitors.

Trimming took 5 bases from V and 4 from J, leaving 10 bases between them. This CDR3 is 13 amino acids long. Germline CDR1 SGHRS, CDR2 YFSETQ. The TCRbeta library incorporated unique molecular identifiers. One entry per CDR3 protein results from TCRdb running MiXCR on the PCR reads. The sample shows some 300,000 distinct CDR3 sequences, nearly 8% of them seen only once. Sequencing used peripheral blood, obtained 360 days after TCRalphabeta/CD19-depleted stem cell transplant. The V and J genes are TRBV5-1 and TRBJ2-1, with unresolved D. The source is a female patient aged 2 to 10 who had a stem cell transplant for Fanconi anemia, so the T cells may come from the graft donor. The CDR3 here is CASRVLTYNEQFF. The CDR3 DNA sequence: TGCGCCAGCAGGGTCCTCACATACAATGAGCAGTTCTTC.